The sequence of this T cell receptor beta chain was determined in a study of T cell responses to AZD1222 COVID-19 vaccine. In the case of this clone: What it recognizes is unknown.

General study points: Baseline serostatus was positive in only six AZD1222 recipients. The study sampled repertoires only after the peak T cell response.

The germline V gene encodes CDR1 LGHDT and CDR2 YNNKEL (reference sequence). This CDR3 is 15 amino acids long. V lost 6 bases, J lost 6 bases, and 18 bases lay in between. The table came from immunoSEQ multiplex PCR; TCRdb's copy has only in-frame clones and leaves some out. This sample has 100,000 to 150,000 clones, with over 75% found just once. The J gene is TRBJ2-1, the V gene TRBV3-1 (or the pseudogene TRBV3-2); no clear D. The specimen was peripheral blood, collected on day 0 of AZD1222 vaccination. The receptor's source is an adult in good health. The CDR3 DNA reads as TGTGCCAGCAGACCTGAAACGGCGTCGATCAATGAGCAGTTCTTC. Amino acids: CASRPETASINEQFF.